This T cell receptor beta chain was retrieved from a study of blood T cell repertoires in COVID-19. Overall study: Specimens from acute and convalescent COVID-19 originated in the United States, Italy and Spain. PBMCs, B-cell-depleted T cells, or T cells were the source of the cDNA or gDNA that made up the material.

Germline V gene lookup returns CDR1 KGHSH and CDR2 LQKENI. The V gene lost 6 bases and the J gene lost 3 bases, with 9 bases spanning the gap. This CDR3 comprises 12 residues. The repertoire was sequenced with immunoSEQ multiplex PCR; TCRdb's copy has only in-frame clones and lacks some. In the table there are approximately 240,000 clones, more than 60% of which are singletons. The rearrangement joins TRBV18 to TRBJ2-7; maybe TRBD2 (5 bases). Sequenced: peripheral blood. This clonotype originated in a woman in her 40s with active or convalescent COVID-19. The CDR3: CASSPGGYEQYV. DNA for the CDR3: TGTGCCAGCTCCCCAGGAGGCTACGAGCAGTACGTC.